Listed below are T cell receptor beta chains from one sample, sequenced in a study of blood T cell repertoires in COVID-19. Sequenced by immunoSEQ multiplex PCR; TCRdb stores in-frame clones only, minus some. The table shows 250,000 to 350,000 clones, with 75% to 90% occurring only once. The sample taken for sequencing was PBMCs or T cells enriched from blood (not recorded which). These receptors were collected from a woman aged 25 to 39 who had recovered from COVID-19. Each CDR3 is given with its conserved first and last residue. D genes are given only for firm matches. Only some rows state a clone size, as once, few, many or a class for expanded clones.

v_gene	abundance	d_gene	j_gene	CDR3aa	CDR3nt
TRBV5-8	-	TRBD1	TRBJ1-1	CASSLGGRGRNTEAFF	TGTGCCAGCAGCTTGGGGGGCAGGGGGAGGAACACTGAAGCTTTCTTT
TRBV3-1/TRBV3-2	-	-	TRBJ2-3	CASSQYQMSSTDTQYF	TGTGCCAGCAGCCAGTACCAGATGTCTAGCACAGATACGCAGTATTTT
TRBV6-5	-	-	TRBJ1-2	CASSPISAYYGYTF	TGTGCCAGCAGTCCTATTAGCGCGTACTATGGCTACACCTTC
TRBV11-2	-	-	TRBJ1-1	CASSLEDRPNTEAFF	TGTGCCAGCAGCTTAGAGGACAGACCGAACACTGAAGCTTTCTTT
TRBV28	-	-	TRBJ2-1	CASSNLDYRTYNEQFF	TGTGCCAGCAGCAACCTGGACTATCGAACCTACAATGAGCAGTTCTTC
TRBV28	-	TRBD2	TRBJ2-3	CASSPGLAGTDTQYF	TGTGCCAGCAGTCCTGGACTAGCGGGAACAGATACGCAGTATTTT
TRBV12-3/TRBV12-4	once	-	TRBJ1-4	CASHSSAGEKLFF	TGTGCCAGCCATTCAAGCGCGGGAGAAAAACTGTTTTTT
TRBV15	once	TRBD1	TRBJ1-5	CATSRDYGTAGFYQPQHF	TGTGCCACCAGCAGAGACTACGGGACAGCCGGTTTCTATCAGCCCCAGCATTTT
TRBV19	once	-	TRBJ1-4	CASSIDRNWGGQLFF	TGTGCCAGTAGTATAGATCGCAACTGGGGCGGTCAACTGTTTTTT
TRBV27	-	-	TRBJ1-5	CASSFGADSNQPQHF	TGTGCCAGCAGTTTTGGGGCAGATAGCAATCAGCCCCAGCATTTT
TRBV27	-	-	TRBJ2-5	CASSLGSMETQYF	TGTGCCAGCAGTTTGGGCAGTATGGAGACCCAGTACTTC
TRBV28	-	TRBD1	TRBJ1-4	CAIAQGAGEKLFF	TGTGCCATCGCCCAGGGGGCAGGTGAAAAACTGTTTTTT
TRBV15	-	TRBD1	TRBJ2-5	CATSTRTGGEETQYF	TGTGCCACCAGCACCCGGACAGGGGGCGAAGAGACCCAGTACTTC
TRBV7-3	-	TRBD2	TRBJ2-1	CASSLLAGGRNEQFF	TGTGCCAGCAGCCTCCTGGCGGGAGGAAGGAATGAGCAGTTCTTC
TRBV2	once	TRBD2	TRBJ2-1	CASSESLTSGPQYNEQFF	TGTGCCAGCAGTGAATCGTTAACTAGCGGCCCTCAATACAATGAGCAGTTCTTC
TRBV4-2	-	TRBD2	TRBJ2-3	CASSQESGRVGTDTQYF	TGTGCCAGCAGCCAAGAGAGCGGGAGGGTTGGCACAGATACGCAGTATTTT
TRBV15	-	-	TRBJ1-5	CATSEFPTPTPGTKNQPQHF	TGTGCCACCAGCGAATTTCCAACCCCCACCCCCGGGACAAAAAATCAGCCCCAGCATTTT
TRBV6-5	-	-	TRBJ1-2	CASRRAPEVGYTF	TGTGCCAGCAGAAGAGCCCCCGAGGTCGGCTACACCTTC
TRBV5-6	once	TRBD2	TRBJ2-1	CASSFSGTSGNNEQFF	TGTGCCAGCAGCTTTTCCGGGACTAGCGGGAACAATGAGCAGTTCTTC
TRBV28	-	TRBD1	TRBJ1-5	CASSSPPGGPSPQHF	TGTGCCAGCAGTTCCCCCCCAGGGGGCCCTTCGCCCCAGCATTTT
TRBV7-8	-	-	TRBJ2-1	CASSLGRLVKNEQFF	TGTGCCAGCAGCTTAGGAAGACTAGTTAAGAATGAGCAGTTCTTC
TRBV6-5	few	TRBD1	TRBJ1-6	CASGRRQGENSPLHF	TGTGCCAGCGGTAGGAGGCAGGGGGAAAATTCACCCCTCCACTTT
TRBV27	-	-	TRBJ1-5	CASSSGASNQPQHF	TGTGCCAGCAGTTCAGGGGCTAGCAATCAGCCCCAGCATTTT
TRBV6-2/TRBV6-3	-	-	TRBJ1-5	CASSRDLGTDYSNQPQHF	TGTGCCAGCAGCCGTGACCTTGGTACCGACTATAGCAATCAGCCCCAGCATTTT
TRBV2	few	-	TRBJ1-5	CASNGQPGQPQHF	TGTGCCAGCAACGGACAGCCCGGGCAGCCCCAGCATTTT
TRBV10-3	many	-	TRBJ2-2	CAISERDTGELFF	TGTGCCATCAGTGAGCGGGACACCGGGGAGCTGTTTTTT
TRBV2	-	TRBD2	TRBJ2-3	CASSQRDLTDTQYF	TGTGCCAGCAGCCAGCGGGATCTCACAGATACGCAGTATTTT
TRBV7-9	-	-	TRBJ2-7	CASSIAGTNYYEQYF	TGTGCCAGCAGCATCGCCGGGACAAACTACTACGAGCAGTACTTC
TRBV28	-	-	TRBJ1-1	CASTTVSRPAFF	TGTGCCAGCACGACAGTATCTCGGCCAGCTTTCTTT
TRBV4-1	once	TRBD1	TRBJ1-1	CASSHYGTAITEAFF	TGCGCCAGCAGCCACTACGGGACAGCGATCACTGAAGCTTTCTTT
TRBV30	-	-	TRBJ1-2	CAWSGQPGGYTF	TGTGCCTGGAGTGGACAGCCTGGAGGCTACACCTTC
TRBV24-1	few	-	TRBJ1-5	CATRGWQPQHF	TGTGCCACTCGAGGGTGGCAGCCCCAGCATTTT
TRBV2	-	-	TRBJ2-7	CASSELAYEQYF	TGTGCCAGCAGTGAACTAGCGTACGAGCAGTACTTC
TRBV15	-	-	TRBJ1-4	CATRSGTSNEKLFF	TGTGCCACCAGGTCAGGGACATCTAATGAAAAACTGTTTTTT
TRBV9	-	-	TRBJ2-7	CASSPTTGSYEQYF	TGTGCCAGCAGCCCTACGACGGGGTCCTACGAGCAGTACTTC
TRBV5-6	-	-	TRBJ2-7	CASSLIGGEQYF	TGTGCCAGCAGCTTGATAGGGGGCGAGCAGTACTTC
TRBV7-9	-	TRBD1	TRBJ1-1	CASSPPSGGLTEAFF	TGTGCCAGCAGCCCCCCGTCAGGGGGTCTAACTGAAGCTTTCTTT